Sequencing of this T cell receptor beta chain was carried out in a study of shared clonotypes between healthy human individuals. Only CD45RO-negative cells positively selected for CCR7 counted as naive CD8 cells, so terminally differentiated effector memory CD45RA+ cells were excluded. V lost 2 bases and J lost 2; bases outside the gene matches: 11. Germline assignment: CDR1 GTSNPN and CDR2 SVGIG (reference sequence). CDR3 length: 16 residues. Here immunoSEQ multiplex PCR was the method, and the copy in TCRdb shows in-frame clones only, minus some. The sample has about 1,800,000 clones; around 96% are singletons.

The sample taken for sequencing was naive CD8+ T cells sorted from blood. The sequence was obtained from a man younger than 35 in good health. The chain combines TRBV30 with TRBJ1-2; 7 nucleotides align to TRBD1. CDR3 coding DNA: TGTGCCTGGAGTTCAACCGGGACAGCAATAAACTATGGCTACACCTTC. Its translation is CAWSSTGTAINYGYTF.